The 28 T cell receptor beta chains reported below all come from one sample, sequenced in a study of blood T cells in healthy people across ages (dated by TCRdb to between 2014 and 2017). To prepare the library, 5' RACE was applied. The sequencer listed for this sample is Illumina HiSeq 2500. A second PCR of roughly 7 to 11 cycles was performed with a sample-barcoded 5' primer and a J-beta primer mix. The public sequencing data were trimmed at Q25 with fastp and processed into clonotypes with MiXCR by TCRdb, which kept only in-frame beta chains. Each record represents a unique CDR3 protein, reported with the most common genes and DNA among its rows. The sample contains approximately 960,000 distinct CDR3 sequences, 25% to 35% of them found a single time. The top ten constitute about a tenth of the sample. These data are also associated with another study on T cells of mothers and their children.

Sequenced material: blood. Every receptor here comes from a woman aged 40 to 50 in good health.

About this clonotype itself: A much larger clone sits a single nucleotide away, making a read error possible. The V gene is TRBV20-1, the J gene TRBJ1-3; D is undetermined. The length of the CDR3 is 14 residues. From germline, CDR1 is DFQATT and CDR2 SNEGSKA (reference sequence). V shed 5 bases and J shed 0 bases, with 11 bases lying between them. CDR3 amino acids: CSAANGDSGNTIYF. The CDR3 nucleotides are TGCAGTGCTGCCAATGGGGACTCTGGAAACACCATATATTTT.

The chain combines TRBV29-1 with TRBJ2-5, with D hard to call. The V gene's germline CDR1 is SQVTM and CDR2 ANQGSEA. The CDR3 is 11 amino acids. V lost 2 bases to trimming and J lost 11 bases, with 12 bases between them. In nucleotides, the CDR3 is TGCAGCGTTGAAAGTTTGTACAAGCAGTACTTC. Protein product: CSVESLYKQYF.

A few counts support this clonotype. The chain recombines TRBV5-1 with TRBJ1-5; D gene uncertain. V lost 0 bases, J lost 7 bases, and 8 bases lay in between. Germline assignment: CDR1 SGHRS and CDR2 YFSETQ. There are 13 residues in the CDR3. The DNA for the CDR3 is TGCGCCAGCAGCTTGGTAGGGTCCCAGCCCCAGCATTTT. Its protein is CASSLVGSQPQHF.

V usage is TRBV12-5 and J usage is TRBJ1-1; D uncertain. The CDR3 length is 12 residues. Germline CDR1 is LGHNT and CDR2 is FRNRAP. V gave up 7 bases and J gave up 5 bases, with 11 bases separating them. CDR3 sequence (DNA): TGTGCTAGTGCCATGCGCGGGACTGAAGCTTTCTTT. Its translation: CASAMRGTEAFF.

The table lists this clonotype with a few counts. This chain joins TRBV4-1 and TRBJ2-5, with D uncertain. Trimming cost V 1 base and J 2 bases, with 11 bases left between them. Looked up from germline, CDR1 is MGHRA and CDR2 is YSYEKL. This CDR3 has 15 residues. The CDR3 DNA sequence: TGCGCCAGCAGCCAAGGGCCCCTCGATCAAGAGACCCAGTACTTC. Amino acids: CASSQGPLDQETQYF.

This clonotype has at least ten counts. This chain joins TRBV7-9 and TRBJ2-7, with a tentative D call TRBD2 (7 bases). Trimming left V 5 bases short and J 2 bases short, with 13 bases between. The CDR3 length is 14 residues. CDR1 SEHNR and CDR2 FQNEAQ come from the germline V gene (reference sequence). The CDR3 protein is CASSPDGGPYEQYF. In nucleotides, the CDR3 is TGTGCCAGCAGCCCGGACGGGGGGCCCTACGAGCAGTACTTC.

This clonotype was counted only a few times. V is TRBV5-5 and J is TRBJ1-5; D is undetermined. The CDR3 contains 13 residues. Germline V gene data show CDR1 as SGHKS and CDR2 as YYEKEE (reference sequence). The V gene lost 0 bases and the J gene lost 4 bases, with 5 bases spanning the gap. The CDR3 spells CASSLVINQPQHF. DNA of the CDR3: TGTGCCAGCAGCTTGGTAATAAATCAGCCCCAGCATTTT. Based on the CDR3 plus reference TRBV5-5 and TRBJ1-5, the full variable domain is DAGVTQSPTHLIKTRGQQVTLRCSPISGHKSVSWYQQVLGQGPQFIFQYYEKEERGRGNFPDRFSARQFPNYSSELNVNALLLGDSALYLCASSLVINQPQHFGDGTRLSIL.

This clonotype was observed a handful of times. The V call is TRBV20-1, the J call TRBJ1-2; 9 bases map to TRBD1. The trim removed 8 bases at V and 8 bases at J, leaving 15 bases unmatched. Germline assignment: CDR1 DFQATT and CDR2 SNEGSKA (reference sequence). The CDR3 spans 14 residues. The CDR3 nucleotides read TGCAGTTCGACACCCCTACCGGACAGGGGAGGCTACACCTTC. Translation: CSSTPLPDRGGYTF.

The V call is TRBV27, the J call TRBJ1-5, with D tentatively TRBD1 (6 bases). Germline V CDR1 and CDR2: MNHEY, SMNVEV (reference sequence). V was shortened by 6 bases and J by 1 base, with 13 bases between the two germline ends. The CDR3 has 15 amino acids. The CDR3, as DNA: TGTGCCAGCAGATCAGGGGTGTGGAGCAATCAGCCCCAGCATTTT. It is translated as CASRSGVWSNQPQHF.

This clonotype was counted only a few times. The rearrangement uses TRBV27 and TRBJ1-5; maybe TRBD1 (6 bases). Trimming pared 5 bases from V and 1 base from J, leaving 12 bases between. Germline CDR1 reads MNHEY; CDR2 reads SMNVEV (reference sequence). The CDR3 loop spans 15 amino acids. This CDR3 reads CASSPWTESNQPQHF. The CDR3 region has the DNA TGTGCCAGCAGTCCCTGGACAGAGAGCAATCAGCCCCAGCATTTT.

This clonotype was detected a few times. This CDR3 is CASSLGGQGRSYNEQFF. The DNA of the CDR3 is TGTGCCAGCAGCCTAGGGGGCCAGGGTAGGTCCTACAATGAGCAGTTCTTC. This chain joins TRBV7-2 and TRBJ2-1; 7 bases are a match to TRBD1. CDR1 and CDR2 (germline): SGHTA, FQGNSA. Unmatched junction bases numbered 11, after V lost 5 bases and J lost 1 base. This CDR3 spans 17 amino acids.

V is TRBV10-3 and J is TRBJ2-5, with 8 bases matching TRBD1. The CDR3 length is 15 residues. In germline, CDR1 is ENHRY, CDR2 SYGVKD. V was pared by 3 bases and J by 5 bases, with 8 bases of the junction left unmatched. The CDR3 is CAISEAQGARETQYF. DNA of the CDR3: TGTGCCATCAGTGAAGCGCAGGGGGCAAGGGAGACCCAGTACTTC.

CDR3 protein: CASSSRTGPRGYTF. The CDR3 nucleotides are TGCGCCAGCAGCTCCCGGACAGGGCCTCGTGGCTACACCTTC. This sequence joins TRBV5-1 and TRBJ1-2; TRBD1 matches at 8 bases. V lost 3 bases, J lost 7 bases, and 8 bases stayed unmatched. Germline loops: CDR1 SGHRS, CDR2 YFSETQ. CDR3 size: 14 residues.

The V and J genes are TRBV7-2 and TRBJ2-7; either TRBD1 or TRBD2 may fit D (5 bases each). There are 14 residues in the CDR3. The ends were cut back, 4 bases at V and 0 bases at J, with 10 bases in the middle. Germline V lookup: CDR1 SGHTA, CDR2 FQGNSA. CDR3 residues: CASSWDVNSYEQYF. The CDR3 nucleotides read TGTGCCAGCAGCTGGGACGTGAACTCCTACGAGCAGTACTTC.

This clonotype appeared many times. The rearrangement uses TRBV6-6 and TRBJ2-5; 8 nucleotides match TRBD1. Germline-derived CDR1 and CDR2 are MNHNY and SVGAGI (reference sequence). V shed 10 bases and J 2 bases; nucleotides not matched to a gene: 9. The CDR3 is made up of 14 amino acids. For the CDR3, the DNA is TGTGCCACCAGGGGACAGGCGGCACAAGAGACCCAGTACTTC. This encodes CATRGQAAQETQYF.

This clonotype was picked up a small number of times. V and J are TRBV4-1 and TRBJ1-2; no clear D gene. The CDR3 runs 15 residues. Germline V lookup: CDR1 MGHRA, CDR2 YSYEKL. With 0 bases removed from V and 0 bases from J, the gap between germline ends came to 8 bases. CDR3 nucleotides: TGCGCCAGCAGCCAAGATTGGGGTTCTAACTATGGCTACACCTTC. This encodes CASSQDWGSNYGYTF.

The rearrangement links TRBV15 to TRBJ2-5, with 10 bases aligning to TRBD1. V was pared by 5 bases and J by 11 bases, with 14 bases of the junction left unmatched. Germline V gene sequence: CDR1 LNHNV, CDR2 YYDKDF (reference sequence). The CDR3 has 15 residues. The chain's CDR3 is CATSPQDRGLNEQYF. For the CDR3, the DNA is TGTGCCACCAGCCCGCAAGACAGGGGGCTTAATGAGCAGTACTTC. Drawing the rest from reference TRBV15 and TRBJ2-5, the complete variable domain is DAMVIQNPRYQVTQFGKPVTLSCSQTLNHNVMYWYQQKSSQAPKLLFHYYDKDFNNEADTPDNFQSRRPNTSFCFLDIRSPGLGDTAMYLCATSPQDRGLNEQYFGPGTRLLVL.

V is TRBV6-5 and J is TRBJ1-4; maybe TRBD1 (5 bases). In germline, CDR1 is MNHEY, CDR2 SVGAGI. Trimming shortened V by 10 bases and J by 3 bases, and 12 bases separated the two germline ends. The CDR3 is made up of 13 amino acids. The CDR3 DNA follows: TGTGCCACCCTGGGGGGTTCTAATGAAAAACTGTTTTTT. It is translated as CATLGGSNEKLFF.

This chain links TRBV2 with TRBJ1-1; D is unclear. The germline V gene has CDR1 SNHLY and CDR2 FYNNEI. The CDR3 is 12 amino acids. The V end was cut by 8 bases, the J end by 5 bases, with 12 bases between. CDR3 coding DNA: TGTGCCAGCGGGTGGGCTATAACTGAAGCTTTCTTT. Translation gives CASGWAITEAFF.

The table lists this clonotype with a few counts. The CDR3 DNA follows: TGCAGCGGTAGTAGGCATTCACCCCTCCACTTT. Amino acids: CSGSRHSPLHF. The rearrangement links TRBV29-1 to TRBJ1-6; D not certain. The CDR3 contains 11 residues. The germline CDR1 and CDR2 sequences are SQVTM and ANQGSEA. Between the trimmed V and J ends, which lost 7 bases and 8 bases, there was a span of 9 bases.

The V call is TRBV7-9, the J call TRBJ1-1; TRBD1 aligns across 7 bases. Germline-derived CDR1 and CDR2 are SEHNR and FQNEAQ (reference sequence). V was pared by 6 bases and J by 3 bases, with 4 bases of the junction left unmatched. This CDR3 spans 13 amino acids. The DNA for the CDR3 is TGTGCCAGCAGGGGGACAGTGTACACTGAAGCTTTCTTT. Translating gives CASRGTVYTEAFF.

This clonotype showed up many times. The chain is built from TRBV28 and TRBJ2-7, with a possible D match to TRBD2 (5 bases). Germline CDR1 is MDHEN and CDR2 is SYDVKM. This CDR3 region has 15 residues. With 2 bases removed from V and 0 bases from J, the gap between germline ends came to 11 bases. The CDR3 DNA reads TGTGCCAGCAGTTTAAGTAGCGTGGGCTCCTACGAGCAGTACTTC. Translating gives CASSLSSVGSYEQYF.

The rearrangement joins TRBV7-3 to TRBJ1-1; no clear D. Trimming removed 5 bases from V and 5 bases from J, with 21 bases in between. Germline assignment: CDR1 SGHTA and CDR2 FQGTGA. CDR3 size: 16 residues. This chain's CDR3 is CASSPLSSGKGTEAFF. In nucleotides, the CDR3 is TGTGCCAGCAGCCCCCTCTCTTCGGGGAAGGGAACTGAAGCTTTCTTT.

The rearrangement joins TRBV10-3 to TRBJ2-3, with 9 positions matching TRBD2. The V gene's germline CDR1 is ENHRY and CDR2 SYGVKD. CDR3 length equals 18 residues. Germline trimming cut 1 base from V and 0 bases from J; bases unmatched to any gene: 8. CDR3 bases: TGTGCCATCAGTGAGTACTCCGGGACTAGCTCTAGCACAGATACGCAGTATTTT. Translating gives CAISEYSGTSSSTDTQYF.

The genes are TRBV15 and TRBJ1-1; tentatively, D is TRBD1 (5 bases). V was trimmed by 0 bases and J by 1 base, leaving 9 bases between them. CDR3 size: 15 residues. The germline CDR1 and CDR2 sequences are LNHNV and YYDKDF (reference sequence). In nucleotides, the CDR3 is TGTGCCACCAGCAGAGAGGGGCGCGGGAACACTGAAGCTTTCTTT. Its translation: CATSREGRGNTEAFF.

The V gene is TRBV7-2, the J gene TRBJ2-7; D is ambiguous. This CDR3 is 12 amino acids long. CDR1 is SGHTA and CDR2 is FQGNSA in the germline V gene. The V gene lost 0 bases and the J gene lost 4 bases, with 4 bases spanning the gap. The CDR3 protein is CASSLAQYEQYF. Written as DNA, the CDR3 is TGTGCCAGCAGCTTAGCGCAGTACGAGCAGTACTTC.

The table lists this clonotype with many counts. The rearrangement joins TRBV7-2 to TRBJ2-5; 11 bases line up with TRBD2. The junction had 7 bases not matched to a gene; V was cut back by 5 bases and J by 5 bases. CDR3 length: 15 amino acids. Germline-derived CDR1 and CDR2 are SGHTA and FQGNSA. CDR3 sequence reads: CASSPGLAGEETQYF. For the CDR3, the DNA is TGTGCCAGCAGCCCTGGACTAGCGGGCGAGGAGACCCAGTACTTC.

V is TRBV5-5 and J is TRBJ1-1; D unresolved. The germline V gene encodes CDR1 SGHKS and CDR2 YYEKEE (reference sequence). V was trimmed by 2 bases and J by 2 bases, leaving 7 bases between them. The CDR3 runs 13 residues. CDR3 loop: CASSFFQNTEAFF. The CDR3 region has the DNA TGTGCCAGCAGCTTCTTTCAAAACACTGAAGCTTTCTTT. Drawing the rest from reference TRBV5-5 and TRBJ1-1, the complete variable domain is DAGVTQSPTHLIKTRGQQVTLRCSPISGHKSVSWYQQVLGQGPQFIFQYYEKEERGRGNFPDRFSARQFPNYSSELNVNALLLGDSALYLCASSFFQNTEAFFGQGTRLTVV.